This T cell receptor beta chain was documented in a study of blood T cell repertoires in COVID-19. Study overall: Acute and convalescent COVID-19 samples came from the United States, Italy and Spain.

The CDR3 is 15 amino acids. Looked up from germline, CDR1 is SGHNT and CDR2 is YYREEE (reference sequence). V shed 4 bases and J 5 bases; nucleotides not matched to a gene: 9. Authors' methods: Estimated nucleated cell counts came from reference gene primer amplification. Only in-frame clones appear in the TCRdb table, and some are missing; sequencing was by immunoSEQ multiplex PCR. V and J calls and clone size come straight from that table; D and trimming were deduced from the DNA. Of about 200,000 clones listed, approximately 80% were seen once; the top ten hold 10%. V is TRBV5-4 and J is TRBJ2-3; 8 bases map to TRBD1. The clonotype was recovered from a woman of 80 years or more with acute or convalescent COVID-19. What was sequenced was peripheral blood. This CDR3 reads CASSLQGQGGDTQYF. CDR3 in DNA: TGTGCCAGCAGCCTACAAGGACAGGGAGGAGATACGCAGTATTTT.